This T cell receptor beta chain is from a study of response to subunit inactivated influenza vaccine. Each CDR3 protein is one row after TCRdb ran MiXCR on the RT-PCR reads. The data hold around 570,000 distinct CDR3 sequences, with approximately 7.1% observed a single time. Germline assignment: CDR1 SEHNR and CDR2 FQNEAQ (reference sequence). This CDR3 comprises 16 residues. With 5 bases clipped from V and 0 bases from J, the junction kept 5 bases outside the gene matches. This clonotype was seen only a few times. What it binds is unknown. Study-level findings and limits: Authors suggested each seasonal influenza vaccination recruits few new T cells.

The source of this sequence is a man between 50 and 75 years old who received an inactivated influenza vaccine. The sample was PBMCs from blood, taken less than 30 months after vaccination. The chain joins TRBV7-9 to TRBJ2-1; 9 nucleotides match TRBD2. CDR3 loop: CASSLSGGRSYNEQFF. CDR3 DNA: TGTGCCAGCAGCCTTAGCGGGGGCCGCTCCTACAATGAGCAGTTCTTC.